One T cell receptor (beta chain) is described in this entry. Its matching antigen is unknown. These data belong to a study of OX40 agonist ivuxolimab in advanced cancers. Study-level points and caveats: Mean expanded clone counts were higher in CD8+ than CD4+ T cells.

The method was immunoSEQ multiplex PCR; TCRdb's version includes in-frame clones alone and lacks a portion of them. The profile shows around 72,000 clones, roughly 80% of them singletons. The germline V gene encodes CDR1 SGHRS and CDR2 YFSETQ. The CDR3 extends over 14 amino acids. V was shortened by 5 bases and J by 16 bases, with 25 bases between the two germline ends. This clonotype was sampled from an adult with an advanced solid tumor such as melanoma, head and neck, liver or kidney cancer. The chain couples TRBV5-1 to TRBJ2-1; D might be TRBD1 (5 bases). The sequencing here drew on CD4+ or CD8+ T cells sorted from blood, taken in a trial of the OX40 agonist ivuxolimab. For the CDR3, the DNA is TGCGCCAGCAGGTCCAGGGTAAATGGGCCCCGTGCCTTCTTC. Protein: CASRSRVNGPRAFF. Filled out from reference TRBV5-1 and TRBJ2-1, the complete variable domain reads KAGVTQTPRYLIKTRGQQVTLSCSPISGHRSVSWYQQTPGQGLQFLFEYFSETQRNKGNFPGRFSGRQFSNSRSEMNVSTLELGDSALYLCASRSRVNGPRAFFGPGTRLTVL.